This T cell receptor (beta chain) was recovered during a study of blood T cell repertoires in COVID-19 (dated by TCRdb to about 2020). Some background on the complete study: Collaborator samples came from the United States, Italy and Spain and covered acute and convalescent phases of COVID-19. The prospective study material was composed of cDNA or gDNA derived from T cells, B-cell-depleted T cells, or PBMCs. Subjects who had been exposed to COVID-19, were actively infected with it, or had recovered from it provided the deeply sampled blood TCRbeta repertoires that made up the dataset. Sample metadata almost always included a de-identified subject ID, COVID-19 status, age in years and sex. Where available, HLA class I and class II types were taken from metadata supplied by the sample provider and were not determined by assay-based typing. The repertoires were released in a freely available public database meant as a resource for research on the immune response to SARS-CoV-2. The samples were drawn from two sources: the first 160 participants of the ongoing ImmuneRACE study, and 1,200 or so subjects contributed by 6 global collaborators.

The immunoSEQ Assay, a bias-controlled multiplex PCR, was used to amplify TCRbeta CDR3 regions from genomic DNA. The source study handled its data this way. Within the assay, amplification of reference gene primers was used to estimate how many nucleated cells each sample contained. To quantify the absolute abundance of each unique TCRbeta CDR3 rearrangement, sequence reads were collapsed and filtered. For each sample, productive Simpson clonality was calculated by taking the square root of Simpson's diversity index across productive rearrangements. As stored in TCRdb, this immuneACCESS dataset retains in-frame rearrangements with V and J assigned. A fraction of the clones does not appear; measured against another copy, unresolved V genes explain less than half of the discrepancy, and the remainder lacks a known reason. Clonal size and the V and J genes are those of that table, whereas D and trimming came from the DNA. The sample has about 160,000 clones on record, roughly 85% of them singletons. The leading ten clones occupy 3.3% of the sample.

V is pruned by 2 bases and J by 2 bases, leaving 9 bases of the junction without a gene match. Sequences LGHDT (CDR1) and YNNKEL (CDR2) are obtained from the germline V gene (reference sequence). The CDR3 numbers 17 residues from cysteine through phenylalanine. Only CDR3 DNA remains: 51 bases, in frame from the first base. Summary of the overall study and its limitations: The quantity of clinical and demographic metadata differed by source and by participant and was supplied without curation.

Worth noting for this clone: No antigen is known for it. Per-base quality was not reported, and no clone a single base away is much larger than it.

Collaborating institutions collected whole blood in K2EDTA tubes following their own protocols. For TCRbeta analysis, collaborators shipped samples in one of three forms: frozen whole blood, isolated PBMCs, or DNA extracted from either of those sample types. The chain employs TRBV3-1 (or the pseudogene TRBV3-2) and TRBJ2-3; the junction holds 8 bases that match TRBD2. The material sequenced was peripheral blood. The receptor was isolated from a human donor with acute or convalescent COVID-19. The donor label of this sample is uncertain. The DNA sequence is as follows: TGTGCCAGCAGCCAACCCCAGCGGGGGACCTTCACAGATACGCAGTATTTT. Its product reads: CASSQPQRGTFTDTQYF.